Presented here are 23 T cell receptor beta chains from one specimen sequenced in a study of CD8 T cells in ankylosing spondylitis. One entry per CDR3 protein results from TCRdb running MiXCR on the 5' RACE reads. This sample has about 140,000 distinct CDR3 sequences, with roughly 30% found just once. Input material: synovial fluid, either unsorted or a sorted T cell fraction (not recorded which). The receptors come from a male donor with ankylosing spondylitis.

The sample holds a few counts of this clonotype. J is TRBJ2-1 and V is TRBV7-8; TRBD2 is a possible D gene (5 bases). V was shortened by 6 bases and J by 5 bases, with 20 bases between the two germline ends. In germline, CDR1 is SGHVS, CDR2 FQNEAQ. The CDR3 has 16 amino acids. CDR3 coding DNA: TGTGCCAGCAGACCGAGTAGCCCCCGGGGTGACAATGAGCAGTTCTTC. It codes for CASRPSSPRGDNEQFF.

This chain connects TRBV20-1 to TRBJ2-7; TRBD1 is a possible D gene (7 bases). The CDR3 runs 13 residues. V lost 4 bases to trimming and J lost 6 bases, with 16 bases between them. Germline lookup yields CDR1 DFQATT and CDR2 SNEGSKA (reference sequence). CDR3 sequence: CSATPTGRFEQYF. The CDR3 DNA is TGCAGTGCTACTCCGACAGGGAGGTTCGAGCAGTACTTC.

This clonotype was picked up many times. This chain links TRBV5-1 with TRBJ1-5; 7 positions match TRBD1. Germline V lookup: CDR1 SGHRS, CDR2 YFSETQ. J was trimmed by 1 base and V by 5 bases; bases with no gene match: 21. The CDR3 runs 20 residues. CDR3 residues: CASRPPDRAVTGASNQPQHF. CDR3 nucleotide sequence: TGCGCCAGCAGGCCACCAGACAGGGCAGTAACAGGGGCGAGCAATCAGCCCCAGCATTTT. Full variable domain (rest looked up from reference TRBV5-1 and TRBJ1-5): KAGVTQTPRYLIKTRGQQVTLSCSPISGHRSVSWYQQTPGQGLQFLFEYFSETQRNKGNFPGRFSGRQFSNSRSEMNVSTLELGDSALYLCASRPPDRAVTGASNQPQHFGDGTRLSIL.

This clonotype was observed many times. The chain couples TRBV20-1 to TRBJ2-3; the match to TRBD2 covers 9 bases. CDR1 is DFQATT, CDR2 SNEGSKA, per germline (reference sequence). The junction had 12 bases not matched to a gene; V was cut back by 1 base and J by 4 bases. The length of the CDR3 is 17 residues. CDR3 coding DNA: TGCAGTGCTAGAGTAAATTCGGGCGGGGGGGCCCCAGATACGCAGTATTTT. This encodes CSARVNSGGGAPDTQYF.

The chain couples TRBV20-1 to TRBJ1-1, with D perhaps TRBD1 (6 bases). V dropped 4 bases and J dropped 5 bases, with 11 bases sitting between them. CDR1 is DFQATT, CDR2 SNEGSKA, per germline (reference sequence). This CDR3 is built from 12 residues. CDR3 sequence reads: CSANRVKTEAFF. CDR3 sequence (DNA): TGCAGTGCTAACAGGGTTAAAACTGAAGCTTTCTTT.

This clonotype has at least ten counts. The gene calls are TRBV5-5 and TRBJ2-3; maybe TRBD1 (5 bases). The CDR3 consists of 15 residues. In germline, CDR1 is SGHKS, CDR2 YYEKEE (reference sequence). Trimming cost V 1 base and J 2 bases, with 11 bases left between them. CDR3: CASSLFDRDTDTQYF. In DNA, the CDR3 is TGTGCCAGCAGCTTGTTCGACAGAGACACAGATACGCAGTATTTT. The entire variable domain, with the rest obtained from reference TRBV5-5 and TRBJ2-3, is as follows: DAGVTQSPTHLIKTRGQQVTLRCSPISGHKSVSWYQQVLGQGPQFIFQYYEKEERGRGNFPDRFSARQFPNYSSELNVNALLLGDSALYLCASSLFDRDTDTQYFGPGTRLTVL.

This clonotype was seen ten or more times. The rearrangement joins TRBV5-1 to TRBJ2-2; 8 nucleotides agree with TRBD1. Germline CDR1 reads SGHRS; CDR2 reads YFSETQ. J gave up 6 bases and V 4 bases, and 20 bases lay outside the gene matches. This CDR3 has 19 residues. CDR3 nucleotides: TGCGCCAGCAGCCATGGTCCAGGGGGCGAAAGGAGGTCAGCCGGGGAGCTGTTTTTT. This translates into CASSHGPGGERRSAGELFF.

This clonotype has more than one count but fewer than ten. The chain employs TRBV12-3 or TRBV12-4 and TRBJ2-3, with 10 bases lining up with TRBD2. This CDR3 contains 16 residues. The J segment lost 6 bases and the V segment lost 6 bases, leaving 12 bases of the junction unmatched. This CDR3 reads CASSPGTSDVTDTQYF. As DNA, the CDR3 is TGTGCCAGCAGCCCGGGGACTAGCGATGTAACCGATACGCAGTATTTT.

The chain has TRBV6-1 and TRBJ2-4, with D possibly called TRBD1 or TRBD2 (5 bases each). Per the germline V gene, CDR1 is MNHNS and CDR2 is SASEGT. CDR3 length: 13 residues. Trimming removed 8 bases at V and 6 bases at J, with 14 bases between. The CDR3 region has the DNA TGTGCCAGCTGGGACCCAATGGCAAACATTCAGTACTTC. Its translation: CASWDPMANIQYF.

This chain joins TRBV5-6 and TRBJ1-1; possibly TRBD1 for D (5 bases). Trimming left V 3 bases short and J 0 bases short, with 15 bases between. There are 16 residues in the CDR3. Germline V lookup: CDR1 SGHDT, CDR2 YYEEEE. This CDR3 reads CASSYNKQGLNTEAFF. The CDR3 DNA reads TGTGCCAGCAGCTACAATAAGCAGGGTTTGAACACTGAAGCTTTCTTT.

The genes are TRBV24-1 and TRBJ1-4; D remains ambiguous. The CDR3 consists of 14 residues. V shed 3 bases and J shed 8 bases, with 12 bases lying between them. Germline lookup yields CDR1 KGHDR and CDR2 SFDVKD. CDR3 sequence (DNA): TGTGCCACCAGTGATCCGAGGGTTCGGGAAAAACTGTTTTTT. Protein sequence: CATSDPRVREKLFF.

The chain links TRBV3-1 to TRBJ2-1, with TRBD2 matching over 11 bases. Germline CDR1 and CDR2: LGHDT and YNNKEL (reference sequence). The CDR3 loop spans 16 amino acids. The V segment lost 3 bases and the J segment 4 bases; nucleotides outside the gene matches: 5. CDR3 sequence (DNA): TGTGCCAGCAGCCATACTACTAGCGGGAGTTACAATGAGCAGTTCTTC. Translated: CASSHTTSGSYNEQFF.

In its sample, this clonotype was seen many times. CDR3 protein: CAISDIAPPGTQYF. The CDR3 bases are TGTGCCATCAGTGACATCGCCCCGCCGGGGACCCAGTACTTC. The rearrangement joins TRBV10-3 to TRBJ2-5; no definite D call. Germline assignment: CDR1 ENHRY and CDR2 SYGVKD. The V gene lost 3 bases and the J gene lost 7 bases, with 15 bases spanning the gap. This CDR3 is built from 14 residues.

The rearrangement joins TRBV12-3 or TRBV12-4 to TRBJ1-5, with TRBD1 matching over 7 bases. This CDR3 has 16 amino acids. Unmatched junction bases numbered 10, after V lost 6 bases and J lost 2 bases. CDR3 loop: CASRSGQAAGNQPQHF. CDR3 nucleotides: TGTGCCAGCAGATCAGGACAGGCAGCGGGCAATCAGCCCCAGCATTTT.

This clonotype was found a few times. The CDR3 DNA reads TGCGCCAGCAGCCACAGGACTAAGAACACTGAAGCTTTCTTT. Residues: CASSHRTKNTEAFF. This chain links TRBV5-1 with TRBJ1-1; TRBD1 is a possible D gene (5 bases). V dropped 4 bases and J dropped 1 base, with 11 bases sitting between them. Germline CDR1 is SGHRS and CDR2 is YFSETQ. The CDR3 runs to 14 residues.

This clonotype was detected only a few times. The J gene is TRBJ1-4, the V gene TRBV30, with D tentatively TRBD1 (5 bases). Between the trimmed V and J ends, which lost 1 base and 8 bases, there was a span of 17 bases. The CDR3 covers 15 residues. CDR1 is GTSNPN, CDR2 SVGIG, per germline (reference sequence). The CDR3 sequence: CAWSAPGPWGEKLFF. The DNA of the CDR3 is TGTGCCTGGAGTGCCCCGGGACCTTGGGGAGAAAAACTGTTTTTT.

The rearrangement links TRBV30 to TRBJ1-2; the D is unclear. The germline V gene has CDR1 GTSNPN and CDR2 SVGIG (reference sequence). The CDR3 covers 15 residues. The ends were cut back, 0 bases at V and 4 bases at J, with 15 bases in the middle. The DNA for the CDR3 is TGTGCCTGGAGTGTAAGTCCCGGAGGAGTCTATGGCTACACCTTC. Protein sequence: CAWSVSPGGVYGYTF.

This clonotype turned up a few times. The V and J genes are TRBV6-1 and TRBJ2-4; 7 bases align to TRBD2. J lost 6 bases, V lost 2 bases, and 7 bases had no gene match. The germline gives CDR1 MNHNS, CDR2 SASEGT. The CDR3 is 15 residues long. The DNA for the CDR3 is TGTGCCAGCAGTGAAAATCCCGGGGGGACAAACATTCAGTACTTC. Translating gives CASSENPGGTNIQYF.

V is TRBV6-1 and J is TRBJ1-5; the D is unclear. Germline assignment: CDR1 MNHNS and CDR2 SASEGT. The length of the CDR3 is 15 residues. V was pared by 0 bases and J by 1 base, with 7 bases between. CDR3 region: CASSEASRSNQPQHF. CDR3 bases: TGTGCCAGCAGTGAAGCCTCTCGGAGCAATCAGCCCCAGCATTTT.

The rearrangement uses TRBV20-1 and TRBJ1-2, with no clear D. CDR3 length: 12 residues. Germline loops: CDR1 DFQATT, CDR2 SNEGSKA (reference sequence). Trimming cost V 4 bases and J 4 bases, with 10 bases left between them. CDR3 bases: TGCAGTGCTACAGACCTCCCCTATGGCTACACCTTC. Translated: CSATDLPYGYTF.

This clonotype was seen more than once but under ten times. J is TRBJ2-5 and V is TRBV11-2; TRBD1 aligns across 9 bases. V shed 1 base and J 4 bases; nucleotides not matched to a gene: 4. The CDR3 length is 15 residues. Germline V gene data show CDR1 as SGHAT and CDR2 as FQNNGV. DNA for the CDR3: TGTGCCAGCAGCTTAGGGGACAGGGATAGAGAGACCCAGTACTTC. This encodes CASSLGDRDRETQYF.

This clonotype was recorded at least ten times. The chain couples TRBV28 to TRBJ2-7; 8 nucleotides line up with TRBD1. The CDR3 loop spans 13 amino acids. With 5 bases clipped from V and 5 bases from J, the junction kept 5 bases outside the gene matches. Per germline, CDR1 MDHEN and CDR2 SYDVKM. The DNA for the CDR3 is TGTGCCAGCAGTCGGACAGGGTTAGACGAGCAGTACTTC. Protein sequence: CASSRTGLDEQYF.

This rearrangement joins TRBV18 to TRBJ2-5; D not resolved. The CDR3 has 14 residues. V was pared by 3 bases and J by 1 base, with 9 bases between. Germline CDR1 and CDR2: KGHSH and LQKENI. The CDR3 DNA reads TGTGCCAGCTCACCGCCCTCCATCCAAGAGACCCAGTACTTC. Translated: CASSPPSIQETQYF. The full variable domain, completed using reference TRBV18 and TRBJ2-5, is NAGVMQNPRHLVRRRGQEARLRCSPMKGHSHVYWYRQLPEEGLKFMVYLQKENIIDESGMPKERFSAEFPKEGPSILRIQQVVRGDSAAYFCASSPPSIQETQYFGPGTRLLVL.